Listed below are T cell receptor beta chains from one sample, sequenced in a study of blood T cell repertoires in COVID-19. Assay: immunoSEQ multiplex PCR; the TCRdb copy retains only in-frame clones and omits some. The sample consists of 320,000 or so clones, 89% of them appearing once. Material: PBMCs or T cells enriched from blood (not recorded which). All receptors come from a man aged 60 to 75 who had recovered from COVID-19. Each CDR3 is given with its conserved first and last residue. D genes are given only for firm matches. Clone size, where shown, is once, few, many, or a class for clones that have expanded.

>-|TRBV11-2|-|TRBJ2-1
TGTGCCAGCGACAGGAACAATGAGCAGTTCTTC
CASDRNNEQFF
>TRBD2|TRBV9|-|TRBJ2-3
TGTGCCAGCAGCGTGTCCCTAGCGGCCAGAGGGGTCACAGATACGCAGTATTTT
CASSVSLAARGVTDTQYF
>-|TRBV11-2|-|TRBJ2-7
TGTGCCAGCAGCTTAGTCGGCGACAGTGCCTACGAGCAGTACTTC
CASSLVGDSAYEQYF
>-|TRBV18|-|TRBJ2-1
TGTGCCAGCTCACCTCAGGGGTGGGACAATGAGCAGTTCTTC
CASSPQGWDNEQFF
>-|TRBV28|once|TRBJ1-2
TGTGCCAGCAGTTTATGGGGGGTGACAGGCAACTATGGCTACACCTTC
CASSLWGVTGNYGYTF
>-|TRBV6-5|-|TRBJ1-5
TGTGCCAGCAGTCGGGGGAATCAGCCCCAGCATTTT
CASSRGNQPQHF
>-|TRBV6-2/TRBV6-3|-|TRBJ2-1
TGTGCCAGCAGTTATCCCGGGACTGGAGACAATGAGCAGTTCTTC
CASSYPGTGDNEQFF
>TRBD1|TRBV4-1|-|TRBJ1-5
TGCGCCAGCAGCTCTCAGGGGGGATATCAGCCCCAGCATTTT
CASSSQGGYQPQHF
>-|TRBV27|few|TRBJ1-1
TGTGCCAGCAGTCCAAGAGGTGGGGGGATGAACACTGAAGCTTTCTTT
CASSPRGGGMNTEAFF
>-|TRBV7-9|-|TRBJ1-1
TGTGCCAGCAGCTTAGTCCCCAGGGGACCCGAGAACACTGAAGCTTTCTTT
CASSLVPRGPENTEAFF
>TRBD1|TRBV5-1|-|TRBJ2-2
TGCGCCAGCAGCTTGGGGACCCCGGGGCAGGGGGCGAACACCGGGGAGCTGTTTTTT
CASSLGTPGQGANTGELFF
>TRBD1|TRBV4-2|-|TRBJ2-7
TGTGCCAGCAGCCAAAGAATTCTACCCGGGACAGAGGGCGAGCAGTACTTC
CASSQRILPGTEGEQYF
>TRBD1|TRBV28|-|TRBJ2-7
TGTGCCAGCAGTATAGGACAGGTTAAGTACTTC
CASSIGQVKYF
>TRBD1|TRBV2|-|TRBJ2-7
TGTGCCAGCAGTGATAGGGGGCGATACGAGCAGTACTTC
CASSDRGRYEQYF
>-|TRBV21-1|-|TRBJ2-7
TGTGCCAGCAGCACCTTAGACTCGTCCTACGAGCAGTACTTC
CASSTLDSSYEQYF
>TRBD1|TRBV5-6|-|TRBJ2-7
TGTGCCAGCAGCTGGGGACCGGGACAGGGGAGTTACGAGCAGTACTTC
CASSWGPGQGSYEQYF
>TRBD1|TRBV19|few|TRBJ2-7
TGTGCCAGTAGGGCGGGACAGGGTGGAACCTACGAGCAGTACTTC
CASRAGQGGTYEQYF
>-|TRBV19|once|TRBJ1-6
TGTGCCAGTAGGAGCCAGGGAATCTCCTATAATTCACCCCTCCACTTT
CASRSQGISYNSPLHF
>-|TRBV10-3|-|TRBJ2-7
TGTGCCATCAGTGAGGATGACAGTGAGAGCTACGAGCAGTACTTC
CAISEDDSESYEQYF
>TRBD2|TRBV10-1|-|TRBJ2-2
TGCGCCAGCAGTGAATTAGTAAGTCTAGCGGGAAGGGTGGAGCTGTTTTTT
CASSELVSLAGRVELFF
>-|TRBV10-1|-|TRBJ2-3
TGCGCCAGCAGTGACAGGGGAAGGGGATCTGCAGATACGCAGTATTTT
CASSDRGRGSADTQYF
>-|TRBV5-1|-|TRBJ2-4
TGCGCCAGCAGCCCGGTGGGGGGTGGCTCGAACATTCAGTACTTC
CASSPVGGGSNIQYF
>TRBD1|TRBV18|-|TRBJ1-2
TGTGCCAGCTCACCTACCCGGGACAGCCCAGGCTACACCTTC
CASSPTRDSPGYTF
>-|TRBV5-1|-|TRBJ1-5
TGCGCCAGCAGCTTGTCCGGGGGAGATCAGCCCCAGCATTTT
CASSLSGGDQPQHF
>-|TRBV28|-|TRBJ1-3
TGTGCCAGCAGTTTCCCCTTGCGCGGCACTGGAAACACCATATATTTT
CASSFPLRGTGNTIYF
>TRBD1|TRBV11-1|many|TRBJ2-7
TGTGCCAGCAGCTTGAGGACAGGGGAAACCTACGAGCAGTACTTC
CASSLRTGETYEQYF
>TRBD1|TRBV28|-|TRBJ1-2
TGTGCCAGCCTCCCCGGGACAGATTTCTACTATGGCTACACCTTC
CASLPGTDFYYGYTF
>-|TRBV3-1/TRBV3-2|-|TRBJ2-3
TGTGCCAGCAGCCGCACGGACTCAAGCACAGATACGCAGTATTTT
CASSRTDSSTDTQYF
>TRBD2|TRBV29-1|-|TRBJ2-3
TGCAGCGTTGTCTGGGGGGGGACCACAGATACGCAGTATTTT
CSVVWGGTTDTQYF
>-|TRBV29-1|-|TRBJ1-1
TGCAGCGCCGAGGGATGGGAGGATACTGAAGCTTTCTTT
CSAEGWEDTEAFF
>TRBD1|TRBV7-2|-|TRBJ1-4
TGTGCCAGCAGCCTACAGGGGGCTGGGGAAAAACTGTTTTTT
CASSLQGAGEKLFF
>TRBD1|TRBV3-1/TRBV3-2|-|TRBJ2-7
TGTGCCAGCAGCCAAGGGTGGACAGGGGGCAACGAGCAGTACTTC
CASSQGWTGGNEQYF
>TRBD2|TRBV18|-|TRBJ2-3
TGTGCCAGCTCACCTGCAGAGGGACTAGCGGGAGGAGATACGCAGTATTTT
CASSPAEGLAGGDTQYF
>TRBD1|TRBV6-5|-|TRBJ1-2
TGTGCCAGCAGTACGGGACAGTACTATGGCTACACCTTC
CASSTGQYYGYTF
>-|TRBV28|few|TRBJ2-5
TGTGCCAGCAGTTTTTTATATAGCTTAGAAGAGACCCAGTACTTC
CASSFLYSLEETQYF
>TRBD1|TRBV7-3|-|TRBJ2-3
TGTGCCAGCAGCTCCCAGGGACAGGGCACAGATACGCAGTATTTT
CASSSQGQGTDTQYF
>TRBD1|TRBV3-1/TRBV3-2|once|TRBJ1-2
TGTGCCAGCAGCTATGACAGGGGTAACTATGGCTACACCTTC
CASSYDRGNYGYTF
>-|TRBV10-3|-|TRBJ1-1
TGTGCCATCAGTGCCGACTCGGGTGGGAGCACTGAAGCTTTCTTT
CAISADSGGSTEAFF
>-|TRBV5-4|-|TRBJ2-2
TGTGCCAGCAGCTTGGTCCAGCGAGACACCGGGGAGCTGTTTTTT
CASSLVQRDTGELFF
>-|TRBV11-1|-|TRBJ1-3
TGTGCCAGCAGCTCGCAGTACTCTGGAAACACCATATATTTT
CASSSQYSGNTIYF
>-|TRBV5-4|-|TRBJ1-5
TGTGCCAGCAGCAGGGACTTAGGACAGCCCCAGCATTTT
CASSRDLGQPQHF
>TRBD1|TRBV30|few|TRBJ1-3
TGTGCCTGGAGTGTACATGCAGGGGGCTCTGGAAACACCATATATTTT
CAWSVHAGGSGNTIYF
>TRBD1|TRBV5-1|-|TRBJ2-2
TGCGCCAGCAGCTTGGTAACAGGGGCCCATCGGAACACCGGGGAGCTGTTTTTT
CASSLVTGAHRNTGELFF
>TRBD1|TRBV19|-|TRBJ1-1
TGTGCCAGTAGTCCCGGGAGGGGGCAATTGAACACTGAAGCTTTCTTT
CASSPGRGQLNTEAFF
>TRBD1|TRBV6-5|-|TRBJ1-2
TGTGCCAGCAGACCCGGGACAGGGACCTATGGCTACACCTTC
CASRPGTGTYGYTF
>TRBD1|TRBV3-1/TRBV3-2|-|TRBJ1-2
TGTGCCAGCAGCCGTCAGCAGGGACAGGGGTATGGCTACACCTTC
CASSRQQGQGYGYTF
>-|TRBV19|few|TRBJ1-3
TGTGCCAGTAATCAAGGAAACACCATATATTTT
CASNQGNTIYF
>TRBD2|TRBV5-1|-|TRBJ2-7
TGCGCCAGCAGCACCATAGCGGGAGGGCCTGTAAACGAGCAGTACTTC
CASSTIAGGPVNEQYF
>TRBD1|TRBV7-2|-|TRBJ1-2
TGTGCCAGCAGCTTAGTGACAGGGAGAACCCCCTACACCTTC
CASSLVTGRTPYTF
>-|TRBV2|-|TRBJ2-2
TGTGCCAGCAGTGATAAAGGACTAAACACCGGGGAGCTGTTTTTT
CASSDKGLNTGELFF
>-|TRBV2|-|TRBJ2-7
TGTGCCAGCAGTGAAGGGGGGCCCCGCTCCTACGAGCAGTACTTC
CASSEGGPRSYEQYF
>-|TRBV28|-|TRBJ1-2
TGTGCCAGCAAAACCGGGGCTAACTATGGCTACACCTTC
CASKTGANYGYTF
>TRBD1|TRBV15|-|TRBJ2-5
TGTGCCACCAGCCAAACCACAGGGGGCTGGGAGACCCAGTACTTC
CATSQTTGGWETQYF
>-|TRBV4-1|-|TRBJ1-5
TGCGCCAGCAGCCTTCGGGGTGGAGCCGATAGCAATCAGCCCCAGCATTTT
CASSLRGGADSNQPQHF
>-|TRBV6-4|-|TRBJ2-7
TGTGCCAGCAGTGACACTCAGGGTCCCTACGAGCAGTACTTC
CASSDTQGPYEQYF